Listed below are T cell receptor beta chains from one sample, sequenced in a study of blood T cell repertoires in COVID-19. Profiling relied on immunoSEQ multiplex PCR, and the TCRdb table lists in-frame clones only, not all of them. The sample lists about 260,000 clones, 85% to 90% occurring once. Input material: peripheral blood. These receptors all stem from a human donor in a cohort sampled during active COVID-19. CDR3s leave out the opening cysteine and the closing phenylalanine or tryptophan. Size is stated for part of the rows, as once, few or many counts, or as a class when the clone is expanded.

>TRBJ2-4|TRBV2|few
ASSDRGLAKNIQY
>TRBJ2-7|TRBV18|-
ASSPSGGGTEQY
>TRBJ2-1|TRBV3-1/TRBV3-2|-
ASSLTSGSEQF
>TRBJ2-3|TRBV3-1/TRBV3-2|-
ASSQSRISDHSTDTQY
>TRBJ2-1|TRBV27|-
ASSATSGRGQF
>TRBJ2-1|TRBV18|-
ASSPGLGVNSYNEQF
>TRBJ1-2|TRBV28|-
ASSYSGYGYT
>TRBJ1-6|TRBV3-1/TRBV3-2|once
ASSQGGVRTPLH
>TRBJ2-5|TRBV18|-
ASSYRTPGQGLGGPRETQY
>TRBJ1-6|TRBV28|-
ASQMYRSNSPLH
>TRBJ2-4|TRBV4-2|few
ASSQEGVIQY
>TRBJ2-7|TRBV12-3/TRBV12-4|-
ASSFYSGEQY
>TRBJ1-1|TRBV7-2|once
ASSPPPLRTEAF
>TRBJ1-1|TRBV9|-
ASSVANLPAF
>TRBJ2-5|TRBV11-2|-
ASSFARTGGRETQY
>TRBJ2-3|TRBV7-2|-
ASSIDYTDTQY
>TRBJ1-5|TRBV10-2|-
ASSWGQSQPQH